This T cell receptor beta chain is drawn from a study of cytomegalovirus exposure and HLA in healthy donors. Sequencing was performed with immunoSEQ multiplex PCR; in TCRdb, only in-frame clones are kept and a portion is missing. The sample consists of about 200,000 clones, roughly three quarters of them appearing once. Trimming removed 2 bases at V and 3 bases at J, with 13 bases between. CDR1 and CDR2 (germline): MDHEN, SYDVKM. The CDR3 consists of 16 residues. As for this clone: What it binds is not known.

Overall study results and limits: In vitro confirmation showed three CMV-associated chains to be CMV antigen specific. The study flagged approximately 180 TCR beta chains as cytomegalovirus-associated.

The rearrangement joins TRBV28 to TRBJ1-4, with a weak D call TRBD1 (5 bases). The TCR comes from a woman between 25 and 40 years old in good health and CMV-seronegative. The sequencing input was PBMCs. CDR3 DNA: TGTGCCAGCAGTTTAGCGGGGGTGGGTTCTAATGAAAAACTGTTTTTT. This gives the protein CASSLAGVGSNEKLFF. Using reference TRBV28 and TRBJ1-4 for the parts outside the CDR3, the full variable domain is DVKVTQSSRYLVKRTGEKVFLECVQDMDHENMFWYRQDPGLGLRLIYFSYDVKMKEKGDIPEGYSVSREKKERFSLILESASTNQTSMYLCASSLAGVGSNEKLFFGSGTQLSVL.